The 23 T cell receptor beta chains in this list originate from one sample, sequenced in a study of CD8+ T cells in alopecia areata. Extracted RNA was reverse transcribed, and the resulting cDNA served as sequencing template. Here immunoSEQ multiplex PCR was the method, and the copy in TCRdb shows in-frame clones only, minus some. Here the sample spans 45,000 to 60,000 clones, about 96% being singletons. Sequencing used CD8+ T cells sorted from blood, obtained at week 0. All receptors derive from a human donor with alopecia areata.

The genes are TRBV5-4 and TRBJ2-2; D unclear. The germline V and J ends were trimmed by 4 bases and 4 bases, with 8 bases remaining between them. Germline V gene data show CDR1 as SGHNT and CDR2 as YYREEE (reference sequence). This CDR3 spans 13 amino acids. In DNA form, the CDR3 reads TGTGCCAGCAGCCCGCGAGGCACCGGGGAGCTGTTTTTT. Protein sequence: CASSPRGTGELFF.

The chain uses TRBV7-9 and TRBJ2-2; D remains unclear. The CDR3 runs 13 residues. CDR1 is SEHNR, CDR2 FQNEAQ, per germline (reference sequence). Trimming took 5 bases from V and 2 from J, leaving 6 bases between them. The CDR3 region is CASSPVNTGELFF. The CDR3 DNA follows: TGTGCCAGCAGCCCGGTTAACACCGGGGAGCTGTTTTTT.

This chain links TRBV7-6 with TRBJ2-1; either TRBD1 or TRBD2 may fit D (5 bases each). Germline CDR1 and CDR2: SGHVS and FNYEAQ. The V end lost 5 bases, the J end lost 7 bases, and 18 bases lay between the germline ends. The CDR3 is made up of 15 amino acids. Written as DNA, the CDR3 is TGTGCCAGCAGCATCCCAGGGAGAACCATAAATGAGCAGTTCTTC. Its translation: CASSIPGRTINEQFF.

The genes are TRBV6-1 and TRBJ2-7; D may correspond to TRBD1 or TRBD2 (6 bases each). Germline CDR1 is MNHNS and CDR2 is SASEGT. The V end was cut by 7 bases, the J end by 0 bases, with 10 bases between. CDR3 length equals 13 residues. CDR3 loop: CASKPGASYEQYF. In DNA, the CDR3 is TGTGCCAGCAAGCCGGGGGCCTCCTACGAGCAGTACTTC.

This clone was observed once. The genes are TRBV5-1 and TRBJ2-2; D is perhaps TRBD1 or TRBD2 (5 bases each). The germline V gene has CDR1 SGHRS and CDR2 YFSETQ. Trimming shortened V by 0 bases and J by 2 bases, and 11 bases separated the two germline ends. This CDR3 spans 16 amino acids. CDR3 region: CASSLVGTVNTGELFF. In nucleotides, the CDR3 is TGCGCCAGCAGCTTGGTGGGGACCGTTAACACCGGGGAGCTGTTTTTT.

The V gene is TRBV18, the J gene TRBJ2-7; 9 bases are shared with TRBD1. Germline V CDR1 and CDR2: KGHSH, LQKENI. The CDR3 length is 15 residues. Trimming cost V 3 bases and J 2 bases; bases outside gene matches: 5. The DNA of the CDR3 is TGTGCCAGCTCACCTTGGGACAGGGAAACCTACGAGCAGTACTTC. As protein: CASSPWDRETYEQYF.

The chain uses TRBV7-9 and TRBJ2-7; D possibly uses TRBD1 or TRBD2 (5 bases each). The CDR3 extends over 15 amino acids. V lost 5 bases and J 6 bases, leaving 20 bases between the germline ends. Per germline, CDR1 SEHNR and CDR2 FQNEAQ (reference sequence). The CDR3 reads CASSPGGTPVFEQYF. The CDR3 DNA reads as TGTGCCAGCAGCCCGGGTGGGACCCCGGTCTTCGAGCAGTACTTC.

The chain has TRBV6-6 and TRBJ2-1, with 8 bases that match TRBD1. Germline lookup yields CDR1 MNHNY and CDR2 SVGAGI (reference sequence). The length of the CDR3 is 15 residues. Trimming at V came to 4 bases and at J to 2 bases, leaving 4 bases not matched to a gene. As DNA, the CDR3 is TGTGCCAGCAGTTCAGACAGGGGACCCTACAATGAGCAGTTCTTC. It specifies CASSSDRGPYNEQFF.

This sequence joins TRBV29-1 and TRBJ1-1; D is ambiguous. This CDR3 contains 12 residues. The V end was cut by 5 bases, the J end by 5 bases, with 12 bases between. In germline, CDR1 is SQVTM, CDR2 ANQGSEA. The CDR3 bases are TGCAGCGTTCGGTGGGCAGGTACTGAAGCTTTCTTT. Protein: CSVRWAGTEAFF.

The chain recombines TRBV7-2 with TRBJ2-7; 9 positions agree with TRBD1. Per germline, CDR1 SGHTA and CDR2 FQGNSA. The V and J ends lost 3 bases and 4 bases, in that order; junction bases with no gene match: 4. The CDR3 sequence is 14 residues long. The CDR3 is CASSLGQGWYEQYF. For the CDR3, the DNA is TGTGCCAGCAGCTTGGGACAGGGCTGGTACGAGCAGTACTTC.

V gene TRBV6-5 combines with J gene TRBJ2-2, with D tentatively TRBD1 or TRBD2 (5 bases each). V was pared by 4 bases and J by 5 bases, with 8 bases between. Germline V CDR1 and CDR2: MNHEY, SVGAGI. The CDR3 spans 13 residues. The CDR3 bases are TGTGCCAGCAGTTCGGGACCAACCGGGGAGCTGTTTTTT. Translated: CASSSGPTGELFF.

The CDR3 nucleotides are TGCGCCAGCAGCCAAGATCGCCTACTCAACAGGGCCTGGAACGAGCAGTACTTC. This sequence encodes CASSQDRLLNRAWNEQYF. This chain uses TRBV4-3 with TRBJ2-7, with D maybe TRBD1 (6 bases). The V gene lost 0 bases and the J gene lost 5 bases, with 23 bases spanning the gap. CDR1 LGHNA and CDR2 YSLEER come from the germline V gene. The CDR3 covers 18 residues.

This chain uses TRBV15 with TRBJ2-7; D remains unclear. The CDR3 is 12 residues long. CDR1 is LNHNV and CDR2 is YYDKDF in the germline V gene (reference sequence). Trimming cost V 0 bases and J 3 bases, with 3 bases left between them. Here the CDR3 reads CATSRDVYEQYF. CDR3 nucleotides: TGTGCCACCAGCAGAGATGTCTACGAGCAGTACTTC.

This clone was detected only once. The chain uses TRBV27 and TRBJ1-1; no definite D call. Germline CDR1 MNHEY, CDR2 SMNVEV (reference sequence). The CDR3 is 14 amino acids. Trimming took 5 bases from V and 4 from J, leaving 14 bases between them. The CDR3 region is CASSIGRWGTEAFF. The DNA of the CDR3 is TGTGCCAGCAGTATAGGTCGCTGGGGCACTGAAGCTTTCTTT.

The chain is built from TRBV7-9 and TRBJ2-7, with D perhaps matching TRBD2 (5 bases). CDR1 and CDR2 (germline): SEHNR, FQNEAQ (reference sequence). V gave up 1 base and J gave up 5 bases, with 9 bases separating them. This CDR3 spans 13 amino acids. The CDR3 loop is CASSLDGRHEQYF. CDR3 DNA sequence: TGTGCCAGCAGCTTAGATGGGAGACACGAGCAGTACTTC.

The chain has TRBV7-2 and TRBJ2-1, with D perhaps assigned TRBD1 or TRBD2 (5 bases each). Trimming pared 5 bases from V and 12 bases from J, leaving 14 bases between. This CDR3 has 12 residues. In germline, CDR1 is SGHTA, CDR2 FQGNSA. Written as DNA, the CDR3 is TGTGCCAGCAGCCCACTTGGGACGGGGCAGTTCTTC. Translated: CASSPLGTGQFF. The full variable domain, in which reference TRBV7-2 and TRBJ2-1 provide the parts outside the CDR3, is GAGVSQSPSNKVTEKGKDVELRCDPISGHTALYWYRQSLGQGLEFLIYFQGNSAPDKSGLPSDRFSAERTGGSVSTLTIQRTQQEDSAVYLCASSPLGTGQFFGPGTRLTVL.

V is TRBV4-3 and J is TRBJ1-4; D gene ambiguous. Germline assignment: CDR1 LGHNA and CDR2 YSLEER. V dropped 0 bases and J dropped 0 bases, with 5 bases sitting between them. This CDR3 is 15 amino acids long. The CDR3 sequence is CASSQDGATNEKLFF. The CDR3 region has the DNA TGCGCCAGCAGCCAAGATGGAGCAACTAATGAAAAACTGTTTTTT.

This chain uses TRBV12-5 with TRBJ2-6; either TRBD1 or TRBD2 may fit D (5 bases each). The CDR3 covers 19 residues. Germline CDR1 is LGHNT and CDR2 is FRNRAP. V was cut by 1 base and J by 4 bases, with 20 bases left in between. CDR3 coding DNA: TGTGCTAGTGGTTTGGAGCTCGGGACGGCATGGAGAGGGGCCAACGTCCTGACTTTC. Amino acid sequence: CASGLELGTAWRGANVLTF.

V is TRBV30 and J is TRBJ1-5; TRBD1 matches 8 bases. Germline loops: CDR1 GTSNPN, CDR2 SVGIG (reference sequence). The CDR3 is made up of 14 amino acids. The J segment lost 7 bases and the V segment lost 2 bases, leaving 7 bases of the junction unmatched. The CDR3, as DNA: TGTGCCTGGAGTCACGGACAGGGAAAACAGCCCCAGCATTTT. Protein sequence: CAWSHGQGKQPQHF.

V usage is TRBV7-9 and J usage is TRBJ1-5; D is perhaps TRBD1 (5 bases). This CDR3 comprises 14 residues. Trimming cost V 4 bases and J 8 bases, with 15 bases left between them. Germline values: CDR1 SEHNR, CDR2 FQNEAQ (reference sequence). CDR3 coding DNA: TGTGCCAGCAGCTCACCGGGGGGAATCAAGCCCCAGCATTTT. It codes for CASSSPGGIKPQHF.

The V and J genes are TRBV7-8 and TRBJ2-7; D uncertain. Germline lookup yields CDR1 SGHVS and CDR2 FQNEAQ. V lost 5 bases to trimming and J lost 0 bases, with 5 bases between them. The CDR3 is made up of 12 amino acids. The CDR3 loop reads CASSGLSYEQYF. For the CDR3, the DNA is TGTGCCAGCAGCGGCCTCTCCTACGAGCAGTACTTC.

Here the CDR3 reads CASSPYPWSTDTQYF. For the CDR3, the DNA is TGTGCCAGCAGCCCTTACCCCTGGAGCACAGATACGCAGTATTTT. The chain carries TRBV6-5 and TRBJ2-3; D is ambiguous. Germline CDR1 MNHEY, CDR2 SVGAGI. CDR3 length: 15 residues. The ends were cut back, 6 bases at V and 0 bases at J, with 13 bases in the middle.

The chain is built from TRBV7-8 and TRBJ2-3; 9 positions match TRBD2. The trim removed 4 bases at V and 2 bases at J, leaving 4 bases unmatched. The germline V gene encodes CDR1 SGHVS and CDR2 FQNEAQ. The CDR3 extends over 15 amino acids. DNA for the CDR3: TGTGCCAGCAGCTCCCTAGCGGGGTACACAGATACGCAGTATTTT. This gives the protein CASSSLAGYTDTQYF. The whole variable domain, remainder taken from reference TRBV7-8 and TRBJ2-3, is GAGVSQSPRYKVAKRGQDVALRCDPISGHVSLFWYQQALGQGPEFLTYFQNEAQLDKSGLPSDRFFAERPEGSVSTLKIQRTQQEDSAVYLCASSSLAGYTDTQYFGPGTRLTVL.